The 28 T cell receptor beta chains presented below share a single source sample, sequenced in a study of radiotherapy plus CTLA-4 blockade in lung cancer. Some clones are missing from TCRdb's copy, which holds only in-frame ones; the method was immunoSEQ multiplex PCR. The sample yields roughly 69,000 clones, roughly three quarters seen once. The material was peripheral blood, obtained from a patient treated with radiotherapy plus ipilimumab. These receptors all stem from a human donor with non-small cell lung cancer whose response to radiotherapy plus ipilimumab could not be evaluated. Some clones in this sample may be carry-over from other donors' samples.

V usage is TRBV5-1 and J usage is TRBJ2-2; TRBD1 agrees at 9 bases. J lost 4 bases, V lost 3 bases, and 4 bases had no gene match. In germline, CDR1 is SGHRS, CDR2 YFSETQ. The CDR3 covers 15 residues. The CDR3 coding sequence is TGCGCCAGCAGCTCGGGACAGGGACCCACCGGGGAGCTGTTTTTT. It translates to CASSSGQGPTGELFF.

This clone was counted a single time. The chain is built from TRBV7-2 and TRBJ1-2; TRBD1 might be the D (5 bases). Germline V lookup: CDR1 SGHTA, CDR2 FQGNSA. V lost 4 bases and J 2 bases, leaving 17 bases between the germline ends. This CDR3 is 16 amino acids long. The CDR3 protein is CASSYSGGRGNYGYTF. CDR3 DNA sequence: TGTGCCAGCAGCTACTCGGGGGGACGGGGAAACTATGGCTACACCTTC.

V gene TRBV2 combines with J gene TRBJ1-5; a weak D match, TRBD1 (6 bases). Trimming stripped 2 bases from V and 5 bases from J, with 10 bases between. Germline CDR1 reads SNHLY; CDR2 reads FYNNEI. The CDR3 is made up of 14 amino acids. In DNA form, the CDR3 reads TGTGCCAGCAGTGAAACGGCAGGGGATCAGCCCCAGCATTTT. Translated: CASSETAGDQPQHF. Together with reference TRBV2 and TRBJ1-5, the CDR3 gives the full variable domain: EPEVTQTPSHQVTQMGQEVILRCVPISNHLYFYWYRQILGQKVEFLVSFYNNEISEKSEIFDDQFSVERPDGSNFTLKIRSTKLEDSAMYFCASSETAGDQPQHFGDGTRLSIL.

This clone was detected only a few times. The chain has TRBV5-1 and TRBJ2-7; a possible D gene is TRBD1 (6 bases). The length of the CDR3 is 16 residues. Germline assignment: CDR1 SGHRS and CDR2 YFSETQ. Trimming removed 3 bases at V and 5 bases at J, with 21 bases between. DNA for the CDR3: TGCGCCAGCAGCTGGGGCTTGAGGGGGTTCGGTGACGAGCAGTACTTC. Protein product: CASSWGLRGFGDEQYF.

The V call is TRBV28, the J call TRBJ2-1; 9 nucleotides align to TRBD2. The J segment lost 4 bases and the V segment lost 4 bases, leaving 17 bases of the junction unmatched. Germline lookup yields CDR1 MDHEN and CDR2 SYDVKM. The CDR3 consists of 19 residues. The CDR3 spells CASSSAPRLAAPLYNEQFF. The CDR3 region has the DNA TGTGCCAGCAGTTCCGCCCCAAGACTAGCGGCCCCGCTATACAATGAGCAGTTCTTC.

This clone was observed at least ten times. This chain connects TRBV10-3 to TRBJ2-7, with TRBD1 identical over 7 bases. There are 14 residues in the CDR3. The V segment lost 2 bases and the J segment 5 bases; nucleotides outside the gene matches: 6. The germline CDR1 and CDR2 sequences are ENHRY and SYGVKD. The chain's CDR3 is CAISENTGQNEQYF. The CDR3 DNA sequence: TGTGCCATCAGTGAGAATACGGGACAGAACGAGCAGTACTTC.

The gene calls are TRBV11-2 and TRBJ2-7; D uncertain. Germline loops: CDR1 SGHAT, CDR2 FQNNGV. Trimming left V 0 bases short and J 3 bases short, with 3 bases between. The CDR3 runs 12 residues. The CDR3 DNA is TGTGCCAGCAGCTTAGACAGCTACGAGCAGTACTTC. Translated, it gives CASSLDSYEQYF.

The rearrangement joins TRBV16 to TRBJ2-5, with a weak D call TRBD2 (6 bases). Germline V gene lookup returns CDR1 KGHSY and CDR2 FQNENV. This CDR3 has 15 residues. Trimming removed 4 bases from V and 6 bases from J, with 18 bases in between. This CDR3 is CASSPSGGTAKTQYF. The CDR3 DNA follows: TGTGCCAGCAGCCCCAGTGGGGGGACGGCGAAGACCCAGTACTTC.

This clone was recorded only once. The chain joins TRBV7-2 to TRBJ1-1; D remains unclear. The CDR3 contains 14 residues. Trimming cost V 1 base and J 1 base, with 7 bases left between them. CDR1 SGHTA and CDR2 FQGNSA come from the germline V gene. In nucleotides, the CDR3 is TGTGCCAGCAGCTTAGAACAGAAGAACACTGAAGCTTTCTTT. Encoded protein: CASSLEQKNTEAFF.

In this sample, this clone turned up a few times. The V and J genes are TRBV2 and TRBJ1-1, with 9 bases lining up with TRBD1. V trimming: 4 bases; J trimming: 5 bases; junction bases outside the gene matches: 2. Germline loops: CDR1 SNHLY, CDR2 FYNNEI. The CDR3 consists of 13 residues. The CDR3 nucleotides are TGTGCCAGCAGTGGGGACAGGGAAACTGAAGCTTTCTTT. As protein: CASSGDRETEAFF. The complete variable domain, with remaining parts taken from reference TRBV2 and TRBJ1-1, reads EPEVTQTPSHQVTQMGQEVILRCVPISNHLYFYWYRQILGQKVEFLVSFYNNEISEKSEIFDDQFSVERPDGSNFTLKIRSTKLEDSAMYFCASSGDRETEAFFGQGTRLTVV.

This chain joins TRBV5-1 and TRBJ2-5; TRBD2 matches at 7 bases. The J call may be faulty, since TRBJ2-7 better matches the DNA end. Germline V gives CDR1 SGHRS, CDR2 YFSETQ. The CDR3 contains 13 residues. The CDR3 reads CASSGGVSYEQYF. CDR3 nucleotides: TGCGCCAGCAGCGGGGGGGTCTCCTACGAGCAGTACTTC.

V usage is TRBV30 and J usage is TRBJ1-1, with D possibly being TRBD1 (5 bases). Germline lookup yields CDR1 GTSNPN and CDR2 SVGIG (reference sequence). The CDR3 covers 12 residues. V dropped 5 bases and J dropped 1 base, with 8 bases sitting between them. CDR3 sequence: CAWGDSNTEAFF. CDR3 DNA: TGTGCCTGGGGGGACTCGAACACTGAAGCTTTCTTT.

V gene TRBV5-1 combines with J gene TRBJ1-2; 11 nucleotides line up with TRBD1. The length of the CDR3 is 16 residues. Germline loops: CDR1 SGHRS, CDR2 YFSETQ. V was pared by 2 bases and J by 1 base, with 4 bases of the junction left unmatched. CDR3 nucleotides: TGCGCCAGCAGCTTAGGACAGGGGGCGCTTAACTATGGCTACACCTTC. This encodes CASSLGQGALNYGYTF.

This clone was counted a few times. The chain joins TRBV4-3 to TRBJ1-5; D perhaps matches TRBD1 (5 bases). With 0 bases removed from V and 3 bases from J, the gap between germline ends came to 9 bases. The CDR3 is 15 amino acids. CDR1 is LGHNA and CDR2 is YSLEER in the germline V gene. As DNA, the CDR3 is TGCGCCAGCAGCCAAGATAGCGGACACAATCAGCCCCAGCATTTT. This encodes CASSQDSGHNQPQHF.

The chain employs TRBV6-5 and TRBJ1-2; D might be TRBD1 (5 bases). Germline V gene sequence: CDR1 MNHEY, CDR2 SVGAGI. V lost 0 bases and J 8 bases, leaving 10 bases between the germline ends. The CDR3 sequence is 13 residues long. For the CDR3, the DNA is TGTGCCAGCAGTTACTCGGGACTGGGCGGCTACACCTTC. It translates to CASSYSGLGGYTF.

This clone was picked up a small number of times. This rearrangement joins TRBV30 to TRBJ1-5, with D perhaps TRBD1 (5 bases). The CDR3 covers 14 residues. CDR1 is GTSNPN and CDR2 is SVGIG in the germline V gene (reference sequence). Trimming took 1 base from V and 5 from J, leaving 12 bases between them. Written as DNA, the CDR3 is TGTGCCTGGAGTGAGGGGCTCGTTCATCAGCCCCAGCATTTT. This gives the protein CAWSEGLVHQPQHF.

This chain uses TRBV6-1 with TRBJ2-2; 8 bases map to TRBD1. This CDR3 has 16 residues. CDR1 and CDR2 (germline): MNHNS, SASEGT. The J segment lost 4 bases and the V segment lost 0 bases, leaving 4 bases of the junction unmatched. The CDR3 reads CASSEAPTGATGELFF. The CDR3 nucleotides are TGTGCCAGCAGTGAAGCGCCGACAGGGGCCACCGGGGAGCTGTTTTTT.

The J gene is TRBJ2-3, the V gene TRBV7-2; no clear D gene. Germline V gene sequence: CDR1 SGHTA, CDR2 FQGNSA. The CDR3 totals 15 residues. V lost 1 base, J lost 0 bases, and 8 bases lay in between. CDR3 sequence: CASSLVVTSTDTQYF. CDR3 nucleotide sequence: TGTGCCAGCAGCTTAGTGGTGACTAGCACAGATACGCAGTATTTT.

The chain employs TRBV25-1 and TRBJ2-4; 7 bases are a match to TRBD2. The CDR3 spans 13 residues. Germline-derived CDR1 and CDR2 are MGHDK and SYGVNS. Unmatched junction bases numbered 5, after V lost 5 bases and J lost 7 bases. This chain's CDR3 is CASSTPGGNIQYF. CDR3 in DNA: TGTGCCAGCAGTACCCCGGGGGGTAACATTCAGTACTTC.

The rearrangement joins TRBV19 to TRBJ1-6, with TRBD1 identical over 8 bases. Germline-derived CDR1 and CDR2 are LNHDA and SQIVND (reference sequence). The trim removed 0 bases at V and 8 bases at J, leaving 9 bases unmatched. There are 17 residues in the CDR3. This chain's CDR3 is CASSIDRRQGRYSPLHF. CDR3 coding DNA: TGTGCCAGTAGTATAGATCGGAGACAGGGGCGTTATTCACCCCTCCACTTT. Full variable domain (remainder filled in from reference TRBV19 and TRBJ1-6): DGGITQSPKYLFRKEGQNVTLSCEQNLNHDAMYWYRQDPGQGLRLIYYSQIVNDFQKGDIAEGYSVSREKKESFPLTVTSAQKNPTAFYLCASSIDRRQGRYSPLHFGNGTRLTVT.

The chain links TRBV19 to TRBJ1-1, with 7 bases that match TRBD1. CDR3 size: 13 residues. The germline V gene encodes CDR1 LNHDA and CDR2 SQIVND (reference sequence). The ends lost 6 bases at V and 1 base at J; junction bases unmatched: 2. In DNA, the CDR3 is TGTGCCAGTAGCCGACAGGGGAACACTGAAGCTTTCTTT. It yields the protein CASSRQGNTEAFF.

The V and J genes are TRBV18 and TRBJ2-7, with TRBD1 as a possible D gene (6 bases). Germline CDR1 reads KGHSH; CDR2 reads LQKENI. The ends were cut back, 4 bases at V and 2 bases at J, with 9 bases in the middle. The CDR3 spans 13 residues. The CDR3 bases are TGTGCCAGCTCACGCGACAGGACCTACGAGCAGTACTTC. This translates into CASSRDRTYEQYF.

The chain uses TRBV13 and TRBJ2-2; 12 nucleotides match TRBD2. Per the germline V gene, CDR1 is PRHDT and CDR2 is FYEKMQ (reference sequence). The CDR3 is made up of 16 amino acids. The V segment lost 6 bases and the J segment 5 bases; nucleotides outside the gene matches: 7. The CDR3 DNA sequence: TGTGCCAGCAGGAAGACTAGCGGGGGCCTTACCGGGGAGCTGTTTTTT. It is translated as CASRKTSGGLTGELFF.

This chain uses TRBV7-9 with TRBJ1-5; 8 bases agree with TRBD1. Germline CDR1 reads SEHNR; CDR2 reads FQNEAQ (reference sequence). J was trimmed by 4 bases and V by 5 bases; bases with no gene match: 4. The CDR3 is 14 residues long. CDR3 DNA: TGTGCCAGCAGCGTTACAGGGGGAAATCAGCCCCAGCATTTT. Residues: CASSVTGGNQPQHF.

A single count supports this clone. DNA for the CDR3: TGTGCCTGGAGTGTAGTGGGACAGGGAACAACGCAGTATTTT. Amino acid sequence: CAWSVVGQGTTQYF. The chain uses TRBV30 and TRBJ2-3; TRBD1 matches at 9 bases. The germline V gene has CDR1 GTSNPN and CDR2 SVGIG (reference sequence). This CDR3 comprises 14 residues. V gave up 0 bases and J gave up 9 bases; unmatched junction bases: 7.

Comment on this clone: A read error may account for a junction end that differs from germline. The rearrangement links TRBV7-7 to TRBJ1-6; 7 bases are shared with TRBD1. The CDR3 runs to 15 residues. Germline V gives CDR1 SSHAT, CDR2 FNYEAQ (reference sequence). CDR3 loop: CASSRNQGENSPLHF. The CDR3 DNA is TGTGCTAGCAGCCGCAACCAGGGGGAAAATTCACCCCTCCACTTT.

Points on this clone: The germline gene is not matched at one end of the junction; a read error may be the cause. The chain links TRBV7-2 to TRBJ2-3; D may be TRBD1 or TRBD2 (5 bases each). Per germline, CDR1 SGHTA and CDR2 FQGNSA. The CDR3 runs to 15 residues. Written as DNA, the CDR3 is TGTGCCAACAGCTTACTAGGGAAGGGGACAGATACGCAGTATTTT. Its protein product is CANSLLGKGTDTQYF.

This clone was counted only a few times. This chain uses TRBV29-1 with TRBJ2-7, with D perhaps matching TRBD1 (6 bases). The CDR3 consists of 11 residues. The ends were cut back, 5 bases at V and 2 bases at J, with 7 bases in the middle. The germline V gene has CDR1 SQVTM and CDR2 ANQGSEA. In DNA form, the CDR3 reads TGCAGCGTTCGGACAGCCTACGAGCAGTACTTC. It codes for CSVRTAYEQYF.